This is a list of T cell receptor beta chains from one sample in a study of OX40 agonist ivuxolimab in advanced cancers. The protocol was immunoSEQ multiplex PCR, while the TCRdb copy is restricted to in-frame clones and leaves out a portion. The repertoire holds tens of thousands of clones, with 80% as singletons. Here the sequenced sample was CD4+ or CD8+ T cells sorted from blood, taken in a trial of the OX40 agonist ivuxolimab. Receptors were obtained from an adult with an advanced solid tumor such as melanoma, head and neck, liver or kidney cancer. CDR3s include the opening cysteine and the closing phenylalanine or tryptophan. A D gene is named only where the DNA matches it firmly. Clone size appears in some rows only: once, few, many, or a class for an expanded clone.

V: TRBV29-1; J: TRBJ2-7; size: .; D: .; CDR3: CSVSGWDGSYEQYF; DNA: TGCAGCGTTTCAGGGTGGGACGGCAGCTACGAGCAGTACTTC
V: TRBV21-1; J: TRBJ2-7; size: .; D: .; CDR3: CASSKVGGGSYEQYF; DNA: .
V: TRBV5-1; J: TRBJ2-1; size: .; D: .; CDR3: CASSGGENYNEQFF; DNA: TGCGCCAGCTCTGGGGGAGAGAACTACAATGAGCAGTTCTTC
V: TRBV7-7; J: TRBJ2-3; size: .; D: .; CDR3: CASSLRLVGPQDTQYF; DNA: TGTGCCAGCAGCCTTCGACTAGTCGGTCCCCAAGATACGCAGTATTTT
V: TRBV30; J: TRBJ1-2; size: .; D: .; CDR3: CAWSKGRQGYTF; DNA: TGTGCCTGGAGTAAGGGGAGGCAGGGCTACACCTTC
V: TRBV6-1; J: TRBJ1-1; size: once; D: .; CDR3: CASSEYRSGNTEAFF; DNA: TGTGCCAGCAGTGAATACCGGTCGGGGAACACTGAAGCTTTCTTT
V: TRBV5-1; J: TRBJ2-5; size: once; D: .; CDR3: CASSLEPGAGETQYF; DNA: TGCGCCAGCAGCTTGGAACCGGGAGCGGGTGAGACCCAGTACTTC
V: TRBV15; J: TRBJ2-3; size: .; D: TRBD2; CDR3: CATSRRTSGSGTDTQYF; DNA: TGTGCCACCAGCAGACGGACTAGCGGGAGTGGCACAGATACGCAGTATTTT
V: TRBV6-5; J: TRBJ2-7; size: .; D: TRBD2; CDR3: CASSYGPLAEAYEQYF; DNA: TGTGCCAGCAGTTACGGCCCACTAGCGGAGGCTTACGAGCAGTACTTC
V: TRBV18; J: TRBJ2-5; size: .; D: .; CDR3: CASSPPPTRGQETQYF; DNA: TGTGCCAGCTCACCCCCACCAACACGGGGACAAGAGACCCAGTACTTC
V: TRBV27; J: TRBJ1-5; size: .; D: .; CDR3: CASTPSAHPREPQHF; DNA: TGTGCCAGCACCCCGTCGGCACACCCGAGGGAGCCCCAGCATTTT
V: TRBV19; J: TRBJ1-5; size: .; D: .; CDR3: CASNLGMGNQPQHF; DNA: TGTGCCAGTAACTTAGGAATGGGCAATCAGCCCCAGCATTTT
V: TRBV28; J: TRBJ1-3; size: .; D: .; CDR3: CASSLYSWPGNTIYF; DNA: TGTGCCAGCAGTTTATATTCCTGGCCAGGAAACACCATATATTTT
V: TRBV5-1; J: TRBJ2-1; size: .; D: TRBD1; CDR3: CASSMDRGDEQFF; DNA: TGCGCCAGCAGCATGGACAGGGGCGATGAGCAGTTCTTC
V: TRBV21-1; J: TRBJ1-1; size: .; D: .; CDR3: CASSIRQTETEAFF; DNA: TGTGCCAGCAGCATTCGACAGACAGAGACTGAAGCTTTCTTT
V: TRBV2; J: TRBJ2-1; size: .; D: .; CDR3: CASRGDKFGNEQFF; DNA: TGTGCCAGCAGGGGGGATAAGTTTGGCAATGAGCAGTTCTTC
V: TRBV10-3; J: TRBJ2-4; size: few; D: .; CDR3: CATQAGKEGAKNIQYF; DNA: TGTGCCACCCAAGCAGGGAAAGAAGGGGCCAAAAACATTCAGTACTTC
V: TRBV7-2; J: TRBJ2-3; size: once; D: .; CDR3: CASSFSGAASLYTDTQYF; DNA: TGTGCCAGCAGCTTCAGTGGGGCGGCTAGTCTATACACAGATACGCAGTATTTT
V: TRBV7-2; J: TRBJ2-1; size: once; D: TRBD1; CDR3: CASRLGQGSYNEQFF; DNA: TGTGCCAGCAGACTGGGACAGGGTAGCTACAATGAGCAGTTCTTC
V: TRBV6-1; J: TRBJ2-7; size: .; D: .; CDR3: CASSERSSYEQYF; DNA: TGTGCCAGCAGTGAACGGAGCTCCTACGAGCAGTACTTC
V: TRBV29-1; J: TRBJ2-3; size: .; D: TRBD2; CDR3: CSVDMRESTDTQYF; DNA: TGCAGCGTTGATATGCGGGAGAGCACAGATACGCAGTATTTT
V: TRBV5-5; J: TRBJ1-2; size: few; D: TRBD1; CDR3: CASSSDRVIGYTF; DNA: TGTGCCAGCAGCTCCGACAGGGTTATTGGCTACACCTTC
V: TRBV6-5; J: TRBJ2-3; size: .; D: .; CDR3: CASRALGADTQYF; DNA: TGTGCCAGCAGGGCACTAGGCGCAGATACGCAGTATTTT
V: TRBV4-1; J: TRBJ1-2; size: .; D: TRBD1; CDR3: CASSQGGGTGIDGYTF; DNA: TGCGCCAGCAGCCAAGGCGGAGGGACAGGAATAGATGGCTACACCTTC
V: TRBV7-6; J: TRBJ2-7; size: .; D: TRBD2; CDR3: CASSLMSSLAGDEQYF; DNA: TGTGCCAGCAGCTTAATGTCTTCGCTAGCGGGAGACGAGCAGTACTTC
V: TRBV27; J: TRBJ1-2; size: .; D: TRBD1; CDR3: CASTLTLGQGFLYGYTF; DNA: TGTGCCAGCACCCTTACGTTGGGACAGGGATTTTTATATGGCTACACCTTC
V: TRBV5-4; J: TRBJ2-7; size: .; D: .; CDR3: CASSWKTRNEQYF; DNA: TGTGCCAGCAGCTGGAAAACTAGAAACGAGCAGTACTTC
V: TRBV4-3; J: TRBJ2-7; size: .; D: .; CDR3: CASSQEAGKGYEQYF; DNA: TGCGCCAGCAGCCAAGAGGCCGGGAAGGGCTACGAGCAGTACTTC
V: TRBV5-1; J: TRBJ2-7; size: once; D: .; CDR3: CASSYDTDVTYEQYF; DNA: TGCGCCAGCAGCTATGATACCGACGTCACCTACGAGCAGTACTTC
V: TRBV28; J: TRBJ1-1; size: .; D: .; CDR3: CASSFVGVVSQNTEAFF; DNA: TGTGCCAGCAGCTTCGTGGGGGTAGTATCTCAGAACACTGAAGCTTTCTTT
V: TRBV11-3; J: TRBJ2-7; size: .; D: .; CDR3: CASSVGLGPYEQYF; DNA: TGTGCCAGCAGCGTAGGGTTGGGGCCCTACGAGCAGTACTTC
V: TRBV10-1; J: TRBJ2-3; size: .; D: .; CDR3: CASRGPAGSQRGTQYF; DNA: TGCGCCAGCAGGGGTCCCGCGGGAAGTCAGAGAGGTACGCAGTATTTT
V: TRBV7-2; J: TRBJ1-2; size: .; D: .; CDR3: CASSLGGAHYGYTF; DNA: TGTGCCAGCAGCCTGGGGGGGGCGCATTATGGCTACACCTTC
V: TRBV5-1; J: TRBJ2-1; size: .; D: TRBD2; CDR3: CASSLANRLAGTYNEQFF; DNA: TGCGCCAGCAGCTTGGCCAACAGGCTAGCGGGAACCTACAATGAGCAGTTCTTC
V: TRBV25-1; J: TRBJ2-4; size: .; D: TRBD1; CDR3: CASSEPFVRDSDKNIQYF; DNA: TGTGCCAGCAGTGAACCCTTTGTTAGGGACAGCGACAAAAACATTCAGTACTTC
V: TRBV9; J: TRBJ1-1; size: .; D: .; CDR3: CASSVAPNTEAFF; DNA: TGTGCCAGCAGCGTAGCCCCCAACACTGAAGCTTTCTTT
V: TRBV30; J: TRBJ2-2; size: .; D: TRBD1; CDR3: CAWSVPQGRGRTGELFF; DNA: TGTGCCTGGAGTGTACCCCAGGGCAGGGGGAGAACCGGGGAGCTGTTTTTT
V: TRBV7-2; J: TRBJ2-7; size: .; D: .; CDR3: CASRVGPQGYEQYF; DNA: TGTGCCAGCAGGGTGGGGCCGCAAGGGTACGAGCAGTACTTC
V: TRBV6-5; J: TRBJ2-7; size: .; D: TRBD2; CDR3: CASSPSGSGEQYF; DNA: TGTGCCAGCAGTCCTAGCGGGAGTGGGGAGCAGTACTTC
V: TRBV6-5; J: TRBJ1-2; size: .; D: .; CDR3: CASSYQDYRGYTF; DNA: TGTGCCAGCAGTTACCAGGACTACAGGGGCTACACCTTC
V: TRBV11-2; J: TRBJ1-2; size: .; D: .; CDR3: CASRVTGYYGYTF; DNA: TGTGCCAGCAGAGTTACAGGGTACTATGGCTACACCTTC
V: TRBV19; J: TRBJ2-7; size: .; D: .; CDR3: CASSAATGTYEQYF; DNA: TGTGCCAGTAGTGCGGCGACAGGTACCTACGAGCAGTACTTC
V: TRBV9; J: TRBJ1-1; size: once; D: TRBD1; CDR3: CASSVQGDSEAFF; DNA: TGTGCCAGCAGCGTGCAGGGGGACAGTGAAGCTTTCTTT
V: TRBV11-2; J: TRBJ1-6; size: .; D: .; CDR3: CASSLTAYNSPLHF; DNA: TGTGCCAGCAGCCTGACAGCTTATAATTCACCCCTCCACTTT
V: TRBV9; J: TRBJ2-1; size: once; D: TRBD2; CDR3: CASSVAFTSGSNEQFF; DNA: TGTGCCAGCAGCGTAGCTTTTACTAGCGGATCCAATGAGCAGTTCTTC
V: TRBV5-6; J: TRBJ1-2; size: .; D: TRBD1; CDR3: CASSLGQGNPYGYTF; DNA: TGTGCCAGCAGCCTGGGACAGGGGAATCCCTATGGCTACACCTTC
V: TRBV30; J: TRBJ1-4; size: .; D: .; CDR3: CAWRLTAQKLFF; DNA: TGTGCCTGGCGCCTTACAGCCCAAAAACTGTTTTTT
V: TRBV7-9; J: TRBJ1-1; size: few; D: TRBD1; CDR3: CASSLAQRGQAFF; DNA: TGTGCCAGCAGCTTAGCGCAGAGGGGGCAAGCTTTCTTT
V: TRBV21-1; J: TRBJ1-6; size: .; D: .; CDR3: CASTPISPLHF; DNA: TGTGCCAGCACCCCAATTTCACCCCTCCACTTT
V: TRBV6-1; J: TRBJ2-7; size: once; D: .; CDR3: CASSESGPYEQYF; DNA: TGTGCCAGCAGTGAATCAGGCCCCTACGAGCAGTACTTC
V: TRBV6-5; J: TRBJ2-7; size: .; D: .; CDR3: CASSPIGGATYEQYF; DNA: TGTGCCAGCAGCCCAATTGGGGGGGCCACCTACGAGCAGTACTTC
V: TRBV7-2; J: TRBJ2-3; size: .; D: .; CDR3: CASSSTDTQYF; DNA: TGTGCCAGCAGCTCCACAGATACGCAGTATTTT
V: TRBV18; J: TRBJ2-2; size: few; D: .; CDR3: CASSPFGGFTGELFF; DNA: TGTGCCAGCTCACCCTTCGGGGGCTTCACCGGGGAGCTGTTTTTT
V: TRBV6-1; J: TRBJ2-3; size: .; D: .; CDR3: CASRETQGTDTQYF; DNA: TGTGCCAGCAGGGAAACCCAGGGGACAGATACGCAGTATTTT